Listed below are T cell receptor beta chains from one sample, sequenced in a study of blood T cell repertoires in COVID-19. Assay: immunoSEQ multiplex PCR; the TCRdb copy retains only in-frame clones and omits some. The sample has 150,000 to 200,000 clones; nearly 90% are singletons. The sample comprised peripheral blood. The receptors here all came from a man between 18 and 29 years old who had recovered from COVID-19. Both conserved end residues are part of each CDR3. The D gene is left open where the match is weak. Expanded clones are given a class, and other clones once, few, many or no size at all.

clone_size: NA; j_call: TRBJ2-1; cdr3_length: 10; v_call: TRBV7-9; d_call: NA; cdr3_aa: CASSEAGQFF; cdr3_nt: TGTGCCAGCAGCGAGGCTGGGCAGTTCTTC
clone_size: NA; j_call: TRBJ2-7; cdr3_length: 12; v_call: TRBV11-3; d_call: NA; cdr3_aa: CASSSYENEQYF; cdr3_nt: TGTGCCAGCAGCTCGTACGAGAACGAGCAGTACTTC
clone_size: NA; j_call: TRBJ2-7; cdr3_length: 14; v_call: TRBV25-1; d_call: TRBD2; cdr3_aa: CASSASGRDGEQYF; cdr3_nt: TGTGCCAGCAGTGCAAGCGGGAGAGATGGCGAGCAGTACTTC
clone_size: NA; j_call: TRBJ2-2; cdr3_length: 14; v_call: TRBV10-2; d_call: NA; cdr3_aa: CASSGTVRNGELFF; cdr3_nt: TGCGCCAGCAGTGGGACAGTCCGGAACGGGGAGCTGTTTTTT
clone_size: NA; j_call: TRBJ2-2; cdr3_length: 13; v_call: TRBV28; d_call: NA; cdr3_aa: CASSLEIHGELFF; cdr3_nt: TGTGCCAGCAGTTTAGAGATCCACGGGGAGCTGTTTTTT
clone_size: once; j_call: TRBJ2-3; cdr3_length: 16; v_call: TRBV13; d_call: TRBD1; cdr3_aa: CASSLRGQGRPGTQYF; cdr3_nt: TGTGCCAGCAGTTTGCGGGGACAGGGGCGTCCGGGTACGCAGTATTTT
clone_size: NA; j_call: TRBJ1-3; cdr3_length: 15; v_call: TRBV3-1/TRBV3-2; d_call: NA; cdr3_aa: CASSQAPGSGNTIYF; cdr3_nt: TGTGCCAGCAGCCAGGCCCCGGGCTCTGGAAACACCATATATTTT
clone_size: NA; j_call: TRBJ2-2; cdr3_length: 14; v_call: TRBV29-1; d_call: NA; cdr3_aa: CSVGRDLNTGELFF; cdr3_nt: TGCAGCGTTGGGCGGGACCTGAACACCGGGGAGCTGTTTTTT
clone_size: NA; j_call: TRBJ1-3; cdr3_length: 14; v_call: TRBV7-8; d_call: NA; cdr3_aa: CASSLVTLGNTIYF; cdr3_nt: TGTGCCAGCAGCTTAGTGACACTTGGAAACACCATATATTTT
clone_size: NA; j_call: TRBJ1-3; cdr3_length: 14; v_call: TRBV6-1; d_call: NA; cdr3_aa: CASSPTTAGNTIYF; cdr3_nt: TGTGCCAGCAGTCCTACGACAGCGGGAAACACCATATATTTT
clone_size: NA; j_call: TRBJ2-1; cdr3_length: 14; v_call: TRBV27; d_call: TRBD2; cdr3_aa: CASSLGGVANEQFF; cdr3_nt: TGTGCCAGCAGTTTGGGAGGGGTGGCAAATGAGCAGTTCTTC
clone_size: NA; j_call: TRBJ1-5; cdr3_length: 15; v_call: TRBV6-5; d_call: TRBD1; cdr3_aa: CASTPTGGNNQPQHF; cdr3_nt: TGTGCCAGCACTCCGACAGGGGGTAACAATCAGCCCCAGCATTTT
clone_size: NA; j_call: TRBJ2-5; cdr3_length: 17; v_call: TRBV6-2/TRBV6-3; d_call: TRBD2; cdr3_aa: CASSRTGAGAAQETQYF; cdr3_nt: TGTGCCAGCAGTAGGACTGGAGCGGGAGCCGCCCAAGAGACCCAGTACTTC
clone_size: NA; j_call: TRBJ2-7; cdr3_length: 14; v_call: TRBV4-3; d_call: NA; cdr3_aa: CASSPQDTFHEQYF; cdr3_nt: TGCGCCAGCAGCCCCCAGGACACTTTCCACGAGCAGTACTTC
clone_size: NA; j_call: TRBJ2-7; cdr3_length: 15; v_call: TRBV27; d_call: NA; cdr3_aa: CASSLSGRGAYEQYF; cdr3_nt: TGTGCCAGCAGTTTATCAGGGCGGGGAGCCTACGAGCAGTACTTC
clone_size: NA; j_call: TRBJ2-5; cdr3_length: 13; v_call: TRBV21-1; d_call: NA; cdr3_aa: CASSKFARETQYF; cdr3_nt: TGTGCCAGCAGCAAATTCGCCCGGGAGACCCAGTACTTC
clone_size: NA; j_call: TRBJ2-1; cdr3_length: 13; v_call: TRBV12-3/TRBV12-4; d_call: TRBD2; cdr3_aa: CATRASGSYEQFF; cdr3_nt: TGTGCGACGCGGGCTAGCGGGAGCTATGAGCAGTTCTTC
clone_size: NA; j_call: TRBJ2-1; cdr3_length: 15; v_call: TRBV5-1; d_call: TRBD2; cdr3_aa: CASSQTSGSISEQFF; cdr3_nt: TGCGCCAGCTCCCAGACTAGCGGGAGTATCAGTGAGCAGTTCTTC
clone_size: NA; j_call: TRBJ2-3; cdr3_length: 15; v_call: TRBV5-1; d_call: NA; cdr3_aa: CASSLGGQSTDTQYF; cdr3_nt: TGCGCCAGCAGCTTGGGTGGACAGAGCACAGATACGCAGTATTTT
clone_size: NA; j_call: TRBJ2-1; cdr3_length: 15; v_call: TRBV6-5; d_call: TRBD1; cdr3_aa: CASSIGQGGYNEQFF; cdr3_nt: TGTGCCAGCAGCATCGGACAGGGTGGGTACAATGAGCAGTTCTTC
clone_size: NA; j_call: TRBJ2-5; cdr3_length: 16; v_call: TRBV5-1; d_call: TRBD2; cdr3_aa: CASSPAGVGREETQYF; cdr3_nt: TGCGCCAGCAGCCCGGCGGGGGTAGGGCGGGAAGAGACCCAGTACTTC
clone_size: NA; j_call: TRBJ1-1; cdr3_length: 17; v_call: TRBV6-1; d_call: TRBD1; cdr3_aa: CASSADRGGFMNTEAFF; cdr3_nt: TGTGCCAGCAGTGCGGACAGGGGAGGATTCATGAACACTGAAGCTTTCTTT
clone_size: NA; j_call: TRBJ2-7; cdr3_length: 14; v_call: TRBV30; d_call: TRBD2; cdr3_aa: CAWNLAGLAYEQYF; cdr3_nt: TGTGCCTGGAACTTAGCGGGGCTAGCCTACGAGCAGTACTTC
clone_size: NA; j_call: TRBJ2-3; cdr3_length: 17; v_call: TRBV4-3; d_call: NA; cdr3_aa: CASSQDFRTTYTDTQYF; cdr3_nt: TGCGCCAGCAGCCAAGATTTTCGCACCACCTACACAGATACGCAGTATTTT
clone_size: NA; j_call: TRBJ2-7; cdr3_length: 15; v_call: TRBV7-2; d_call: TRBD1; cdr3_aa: CASSLEGTGAREQYF; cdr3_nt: TGTGCCAGCAGCTTAGAAGGGACAGGGGCTCGAGAGCAGTACTTC
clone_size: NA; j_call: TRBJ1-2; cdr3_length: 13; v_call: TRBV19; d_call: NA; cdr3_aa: CASTPDRPRGYTF; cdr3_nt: TGTGCCAGTACTCCAGACAGGCCTCGGGGCTACACCTTC
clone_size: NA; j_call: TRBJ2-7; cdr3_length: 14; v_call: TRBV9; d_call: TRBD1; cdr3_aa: CASSPQTGLYEQYF; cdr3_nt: TGTGCCAGCAGCCCCCAGACAGGGCTCTACGAGCAGTACTTC
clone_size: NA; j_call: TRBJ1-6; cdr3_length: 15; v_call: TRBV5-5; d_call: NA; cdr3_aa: CASSYPAGSRSPLHF; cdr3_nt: TGTGCCAGCAGCTACCCGGCCGGTAGCCGTTCACCCCTCCACTTT
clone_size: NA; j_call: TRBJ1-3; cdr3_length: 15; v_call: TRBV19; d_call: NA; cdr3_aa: CASTHRGVSGNTIYF; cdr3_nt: TGTGCCAGTACCCATCGGGGGGTCTCTGGAAACACCATATATTTT
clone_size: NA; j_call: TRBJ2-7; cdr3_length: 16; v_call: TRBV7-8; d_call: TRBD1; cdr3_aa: CASSFGWGQGSYEQYF; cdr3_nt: TGTGCCAGCAGCTTTGGGTGGGGACAGGGCTCCTACGAGCAGTACTTC
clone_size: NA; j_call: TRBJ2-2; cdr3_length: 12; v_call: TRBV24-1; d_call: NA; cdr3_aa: CATADYTGELFF; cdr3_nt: TGTGCCACCGCGGACTACACCGGGGAGCTGTTTTTT
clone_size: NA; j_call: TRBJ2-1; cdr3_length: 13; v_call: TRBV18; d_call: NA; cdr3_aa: CASLVTQDNEQFF; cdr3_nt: TGTGCCAGCCTCGTGACACAAGACAATGAGCAGTTCTTC
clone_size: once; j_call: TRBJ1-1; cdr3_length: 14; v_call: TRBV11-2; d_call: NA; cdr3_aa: CASSASIRNTEAFF; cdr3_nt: TGTGCCAGCAGCGCTTCGATTAGGAACACTGAAGCTTTCTTT
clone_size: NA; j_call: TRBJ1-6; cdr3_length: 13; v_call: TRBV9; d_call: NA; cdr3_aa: CASSLNSGSPLHF; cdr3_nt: TGTGCCAGCAGCCTTAACAGCGGTTCACCCCTCCACTTT
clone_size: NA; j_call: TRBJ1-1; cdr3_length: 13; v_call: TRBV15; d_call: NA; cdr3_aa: CATSRDQYTEAFF; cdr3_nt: TGTGCCACCAGCAGAGATCAGTACACTGAAGCTTTCTTT
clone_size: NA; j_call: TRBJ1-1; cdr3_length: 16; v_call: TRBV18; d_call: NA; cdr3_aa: CASSPLRGSENTEAFF; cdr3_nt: TGTGCCAGCTCACCACTGCGGGGGAGCGAAAACACTGAAGCTTTCTTT
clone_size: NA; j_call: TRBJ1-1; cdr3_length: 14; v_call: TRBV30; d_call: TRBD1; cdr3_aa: CAWSTGQGGTEAFF; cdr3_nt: TGTGCCTGGAGTACGGGACAGGGGGGGACTGAAGCTTTCTTT
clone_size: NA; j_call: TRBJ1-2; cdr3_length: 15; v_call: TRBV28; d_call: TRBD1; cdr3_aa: CASSLLGDRVYGYTF; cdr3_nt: TGTGCCAGCAGTTTATTAGGGGACAGGGTCTATGGCTACACCTTC
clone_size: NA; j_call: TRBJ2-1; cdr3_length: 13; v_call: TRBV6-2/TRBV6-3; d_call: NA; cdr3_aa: CASSYSSYNEQFF; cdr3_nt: TGTGCCAGCAGTTACTCGTCGTACAATGAGCAGTTCTTC
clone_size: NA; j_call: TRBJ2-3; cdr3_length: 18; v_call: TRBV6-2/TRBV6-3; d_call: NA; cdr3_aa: CASSYFYGDSLNGDTQYF; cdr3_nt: TGTGCCAGCAGTTATTTTTATGGAGACAGCCTAAACGGGGATACGCAGTATTTT
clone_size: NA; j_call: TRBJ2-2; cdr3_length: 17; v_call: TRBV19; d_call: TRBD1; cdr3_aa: CASSIYGQGVSTGELFF; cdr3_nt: TGTGCCAGTAGTATCTATGGGCAGGGGGTCAGCACCGGGGAGCTGTTTTTT
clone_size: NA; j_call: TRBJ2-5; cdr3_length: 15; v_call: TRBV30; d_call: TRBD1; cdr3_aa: CAWSLQGAAGETQYF; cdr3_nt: TGTGCCTGGAGCCTACAGGGGGCCGCAGGGGAGACCCAGTACTTC
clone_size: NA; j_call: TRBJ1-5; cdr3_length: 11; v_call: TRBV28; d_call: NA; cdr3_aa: CASNSNQPQHF; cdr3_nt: TGTGCCTCTAATAGCAATCAGCCCCAGCATTTT
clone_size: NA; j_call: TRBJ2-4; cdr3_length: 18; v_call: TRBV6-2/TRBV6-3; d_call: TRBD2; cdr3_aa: CASSYPSLLAGGPHVQYF; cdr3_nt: TGTGCCAGCAGTTACCCTTCCTTACTAGCGGGAGGACCCCACGTTCAGTACTTC
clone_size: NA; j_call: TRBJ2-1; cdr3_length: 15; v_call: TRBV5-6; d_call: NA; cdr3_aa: CASSRTPRELNEQFF; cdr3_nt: TGTGCCAGCAGTCGGACACCCCGTGAGCTCAATGAGCAGTTCTTC
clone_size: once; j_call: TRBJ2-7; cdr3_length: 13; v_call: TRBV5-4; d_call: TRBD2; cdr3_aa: CASSLGGGGEQYF; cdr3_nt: TGTGCCAGCAGCTTGGGGGGGGGAGGCGAGCAGTACTTC
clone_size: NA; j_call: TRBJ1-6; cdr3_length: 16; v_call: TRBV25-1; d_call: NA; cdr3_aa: CASQHFGGMHNSPLHF; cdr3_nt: TGTGCCAGCCAACATTTCGGGGGGATGCATAATTCACCCCTCCACTTT
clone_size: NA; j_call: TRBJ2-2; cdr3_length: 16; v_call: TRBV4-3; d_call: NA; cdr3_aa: CASSQAREPNTGELFF; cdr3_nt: TGCGCCAGCAGCCAAGCACGGGAACCGAACACCGGGGAGCTGTTTTTT
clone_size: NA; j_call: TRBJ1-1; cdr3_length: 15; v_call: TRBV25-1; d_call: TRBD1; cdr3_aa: CASTGQGAMNTEAFF; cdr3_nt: TGTGCCAGCACCGGACAGGGGGCGATGAACACTGAAGCTTTCTTT
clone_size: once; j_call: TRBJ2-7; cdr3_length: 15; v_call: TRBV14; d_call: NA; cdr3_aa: CASSQDGTLYYEQYF; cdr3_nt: TGTGCCAGCAGCCAGGACGGGACATTATACTACGAGCAGTACTTC
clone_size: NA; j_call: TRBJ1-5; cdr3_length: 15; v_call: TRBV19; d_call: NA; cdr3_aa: CASSAQGLSNQPQHF; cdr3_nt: TGTGCCAGTAGCGCACAGGGCTTGAGCAATCAGCCCCAGCATTTT
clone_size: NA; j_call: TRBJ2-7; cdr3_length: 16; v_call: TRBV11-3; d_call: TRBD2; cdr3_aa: CASSLGPGLAGDEQYF; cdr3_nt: TGTGCCAGCAGCTTAGGGCCGGGACTAGCGGGAGACGAGCAGTACTTC
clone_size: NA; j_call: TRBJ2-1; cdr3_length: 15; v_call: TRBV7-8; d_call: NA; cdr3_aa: CASSLLGVTYNEQFF; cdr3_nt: TGTGCCAGCAGCTTACTAGGGGTCACCTACAATGAGCAGTTCTTC
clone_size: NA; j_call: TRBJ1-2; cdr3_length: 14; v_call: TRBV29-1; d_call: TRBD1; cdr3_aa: CSVEGQGANYGYTF; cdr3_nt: TGCAGCGTTGAGGGACAGGGGGCGAACTATGGCTACACCTTC
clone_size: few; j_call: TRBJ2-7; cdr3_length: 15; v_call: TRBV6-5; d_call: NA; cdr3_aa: CASSYSSDSSYEQYF; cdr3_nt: TGTGCCAGCAGTTACTCGTCGGACAGTTCCTACGAGCAGTACTTC